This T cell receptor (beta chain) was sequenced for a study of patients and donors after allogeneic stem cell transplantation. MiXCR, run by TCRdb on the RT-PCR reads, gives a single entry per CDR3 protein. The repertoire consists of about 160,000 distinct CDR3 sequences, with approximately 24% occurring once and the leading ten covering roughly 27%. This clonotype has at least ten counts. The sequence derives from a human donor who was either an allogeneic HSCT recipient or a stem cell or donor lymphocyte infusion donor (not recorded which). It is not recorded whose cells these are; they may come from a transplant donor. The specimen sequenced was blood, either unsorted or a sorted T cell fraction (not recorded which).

The CDR3 is CASSARLAGGYEQFF. In nucleotides, the CDR3 is TGTGCCAGCAGCGCTAGGCTAGCGGGGGGCTATGAGCAGTTCTTC. The rearrangement links TRBV7-2 to TRBJ2-1, with 11 bases aligning to TRBD2. With V trimmed by 5 bases and J by 8 bases, 8 bases remained unmatched. This CDR3 is 15 amino acids long. Germline V gene sequence: CDR1 SGHTA, CDR2 FQGNSA. Looking up the rest from reference TRBV7-2 and TRBJ2-1 gives the full variable domain: GAGVSQSPSNKVTEKGKDVELRCDPISGHTALYWYRQSLGQGLEFLIYFQGNSAPDKSGLPSDRFSAERTGGSVSTLTIQRTQQEDSAVYLCASSARLAGGYEQFFGPGTRLTVL.